These 18 T cell receptor beta chains were all obtained from the same sample, sequenced in a study of a mutant IDH1 vaccine in newly diagnosed glioma. No antigen has been identified for these receptors. Regarding time point: week 11, during vaccination. Doses of 300 ug of mutant IDH1 20-mer peptide were given with topical imiquimod. Data came from immunoSEQ multiplex PCR; TCRdb stores just in-frame clones and leaves some out. Among tens of thousands of clones listed, roughly 80% were seen once. Sequencing used PBMCs, obtained from a glioma patient whose treatment included an IDH1 peptide vaccine. The receptors originated from a man aged 45-60 years with glioma.

The chain links TRBV28 to TRBJ1-2, with D unresolved. V was trimmed by 2 bases and J by 8 bases, leaving 18 bases between them. CDR3 length equals 15 residues. CDR1 MDHEN and CDR2 SYDVKM come from the germline V gene. The CDR3 loop is CASSLAAGGLGGYTF. CDR3 nucleotides: TGTGCCAGCAGTTTAGCCGCCGGCGGCTTGGGGGGCTACACCTTC.

Comments on this clone: The junction and the germline gene differ at one end; a read error may be behind it. The rearrangement joins TRBV5-6 to TRBJ2-1; TRBD1 or TRBD2 may be the D gene (5 bases each). Germline V gene data show CDR1 as SGHDT and CDR2 as YYEEEE. This CDR3 is 12 amino acids long. CDR3 loop: CASSFSFGSRVF. The CDR3 DNA is TGTGCCAGCAGCTTCTCTTTTGGGAGCAGGGTCTTC. Full variable domain (remainder filled in from reference TRBV5-6 and TRBJ2-1): DAGVTQSPTHLIKTRGQQVTLRCSPKSGHDTVSWYQQALGQGPQFIFQYYEEEERQRGNFPDRFSGHQFPNYSSELNVNALLLGDSALYLCASSFSFGSRVFGPGTRLTVL.

In this sample, this clone turned up a few times. This chain links TRBV14 with TRBJ1-3; D gene ambiguous. CDR1 is SGHDN, CDR2 FVKESK, per germline. CDR3 size: 12 residues. Between the trimmed V and J ends, which lost 4 bases and 7 bases, there was a span of 8 bases. The CDR3 spells CASSPGRNTIYF. The CDR3 DNA is TGTGCCAGCAGCCCCGGACGGAACACCATATATTTT.

The rearrangement uses TRBV18 and TRBJ1-1; D not resolved. Germline CDR1 reads KGHSH; CDR2 reads LQKENI. The CDR3 is made up of 13 amino acids. Trimming stripped 7 bases from V and 0 bases from J, with 9 bases between. This CDR3 is CASFTNMNTEAFF. CDR3 nucleotide sequence: TGTGCCAGCTTCACCAATATGAACACTGAAGCTTTCTTT.

V and J are TRBV2 and TRBJ1-2, with 8 bases that match TRBD1. Trimming removed 2 bases from V and 4 bases from J; junction bases left unmatched: 6. The CDR3 extends over 15 amino acids. Germline assignment: CDR1 SNHLY and CDR2 FYNNEI. CDR3 in amino acids: CASSERGQGAYGYTF. Written as DNA, the CDR3 is TGTGCCAGCAGTGAACGGGGGCAGGGGGCCTATGGCTACACCTTC.

This chain joins TRBV9 and TRBJ1-1; possibly TRBD1 for D (6 bases). V shed 3 bases and J shed 6 bases, with 12 bases lying between them. Germline loops: CDR1 SGDLS, CDR2 YYNGEE. There are 13 residues in the CDR3. The chain's CDR3 is CASSAEGGAEAFF. CDR3 bases: TGTGCCAGCAGCGCGGAGGGGGGGGCTGAAGCTTTCTTT.

The rearrangement links TRBV5-4 to TRBJ2-2, with D hard to call. Germline CDR1 and CDR2: SGHNT and YYREEE (reference sequence). CDR3 length equals 15 residues. The V end was cut by 0 bases, the J end by 1 base, with 7 bases between. DNA of the CDR3: TGTGCCAGCAGCTTGGCGTCGGGGAACACCGGGGAGCTGTTTTTT. Translation: CASSLASGNTGELFF.

The rearrangement links TRBV6-5 to TRBJ2-7; TRBD2 aligns across 10 bases. Germline CDR1 and CDR2: MNHEY and SVGAGI. The J segment lost 5 bases and the V segment lost 0 bases, leaving 7 bases of the junction unmatched. The CDR3 is 16 amino acids. CDR3 bases: TGTGCCAGCAGTTACTCGGTCAGCGGGAGGGAGGACGAGCAGTACTTC. As protein: CASSYSVSGREDEQYF.

The chain uses TRBV5-6 and TRBJ1-2, with a possible D match to TRBD1 (5 bases). CDR1 SGHDT and CDR2 YYEEEE come from the germline V gene. This CDR3 is built from 15 residues. The V end was cut by 4 bases, the J end by 4 bases, with 17 bases between. CDR3 amino acids: CASSPWTPLTYGYTF. The DNA of the CDR3 is TGTGCCAGCAGCCCCTGGACACCATTAACCTATGGCTACACCTTC.

V gene TRBV29-1 combines with J gene TRBJ1-2; D is ambiguous. The CDR3 has 12 amino acids. With 4 bases removed from V and 8 bases from J, the gap between germline ends came to 14 bases. Germline V gene sequence: CDR1 SQVTM, CDR2 ANQGSEA. CDR3 in DNA: TGCAGCGTTGTTCAGCCCGGGGAAGGCTACACCTTC. Its translation is CSVVQPGEGYTF.

The CDR3 here is CASSPWGAELFF. CDR3 in DNA: TGCGCCAGCAGCCCTTGGGGGGCAGAACTGTTTTTT. The V call is TRBV5-1, the J call TRBJ1-4; possibly TRBD1 for D (6 bases). CDR3 length: 12 residues. With 4 bases removed from V and 12 bases from J, the gap between germline ends came to 13 bases. Germline CDR1 and CDR2: SGHRS and YFSETQ.

V is TRBV6-5 and J is TRBJ1-2; 7 bases are a match to TRBD1. With V trimmed by 7 bases and J by 8 bases, 13 bases remained unmatched. Per the germline V gene, CDR1 is MNHEY and CDR2 is SVGAGI. The length of the CDR3 is 14 residues. The CDR3 loop is CASTPSGGSRGYTF. In DNA form, the CDR3 reads TGTGCCAGCACCCCGTCAGGGGGGTCTAGAGGCTACACCTTC.

This clone was picked up a small number of times. CDR3 nucleotide sequence: TGTGCCAGCAGTGAACAGGGGTACACTGAAGCTTTCTTT. Amino acids: CASSEQGYTEAFF. The J gene is TRBJ1-1, the V gene TRBV2; tentatively, D is TRBD1 (6 bases). This CDR3 has 13 amino acids. The ends were cut back, 2 bases at V and 3 bases at J, with 7 bases in the middle. Per germline, CDR1 SNHLY and CDR2 FYNNEI.

The chain combines TRBV7-9 with TRBJ2-2, with D hard to call. From germline, CDR1 is SEHNR and CDR2 FQNEAQ (reference sequence). Trimming pared 5 bases from V and 1 base from J, leaving 8 bases between. The CDR3 extends over 14 amino acids. The CDR3 nucleotides are TGTGCCAGCAGCGCAGGCAGGAACACCGGGGAGCTGTTTTTT. Translation gives CASSAGRNTGELFF.

In its sample, this clone was seen once. This chain uses TRBV7-2 with TRBJ1-2; D is possibly TRBD1 (6 bases). The CDR3 consists of 14 residues. Trimming shortened V by 2 bases and J by 6 bases, and 13 bases separated the two germline ends. Per the germline V gene, CDR1 is SGHTA and CDR2 is FQGNSA. CDR3 in amino acids: CASSLRRKGDGYTF. For the CDR3, the DNA is TGTGCCAGCAGCTTAAGAAGGAAGGGGGATGGCTACACCTTC.

J is TRBJ2-3 and V is TRBV7-2; 13 bases line up with TRBD2. The CDR3 is made up of 16 amino acids. The germline CDR1 and CDR2 sequences are SGHTA and FQGNSA. The V segment lost 5 bases and the J segment 5 bases; nucleotides outside the gene matches: 7. CDR3 DNA: TGTGCCAGCAGCCTGGGACTAGCGGGGTGGGGAGATACGCAGTATTTT. This translates into CASSLGLAGWGDTQYF.

Points on this clone: The sample holds other DNA sequences that translate to the same CDR3. The chain combines TRBV5-1 with TRBJ2-3; the D is unclear. This CDR3 region has 12 residues. V was trimmed by 0 bases and J by 4 bases, leaving 3 bases between them. Germline V lookup: CDR1 SGHRS, CDR2 YFSETQ. The CDR3 region is CASSLEADTQYF. DNA for the CDR3: TGCGCCAGCAGCTTGGAGGCAGATACGCAGTATTTT.

The chain has TRBV7-9 and TRBJ2-7; 8 bases are a match to TRBD2. The germline CDR1 and CDR2 sequences are SEHNR and FQNEAQ (reference sequence). The junction had 7 bases not matched to a gene; V was cut back by 7 bases and J by 2 bases. CDR3 length: 14 amino acids. CDR3 protein: CASNPPGGPYEQYF. For the CDR3, the DNA is TGTGCCAGCAATCCGCCGGGAGGGCCCTACGAGCAGTACTTC.